These 5 T cell receptor beta chains were sequenced from one sample in a study of blood T cell repertoires in COVID-19. Only in-frame clones appear in the TCRdb table, and some are missing; sequencing was by immunoSEQ multiplex PCR. The sample holds 180,000 or so clones, approximately 89% seen once. Source material: peripheral blood. All receptors derive from a woman aged 60 to 75 with acute or convalescent COVID-19.

The V call is TRBV18, the J call TRBJ1-1; D is unresolved. Between the trimmed V and J ends, which lost 7 bases and 0 bases, there was a span of 9 bases. Germline-derived CDR1 and CDR2 are KGHSH and LQKENI. This CDR3 has 13 residues. Written as DNA, the CDR3 is TGTGCCAGCTGCGAGGCGGTGAACACTGAAGCTTTCTTT. This codes for CASCEAVNTEAFF.

This clone occurred once. The chain has TRBV6-1 and TRBJ2-7; 10 positions match TRBD1. The germline gives CDR1 MNHNS, CDR2 SASEGT. This CDR3 comprises 15 residues. The ends lost 7 bases at V and 7 bases at J; junction bases unmatched: 13. DNA for the CDR3: TGTGCCAGCATTCCAGAGGACAGGGGGACCACGGAGCAGTACTTC. Its protein is CASIPEDRGTTEQYF.

The chain combines TRBV6-1 with TRBJ1-2, with TRBD1 matching 8 bases. The germline V gene encodes CDR1 MNHNS and CDR2 SASEGT. V lost 0 bases to trimming and J lost 6 bases; unmatched junction nucleotides: 3. This CDR3 contains 14 residues. The CDR3 coding sequence is TGTGCCAGCAGTGAAGCAGACAGGGGCGATGGCTACACCTTC. Translating it yields CASSEADRGDGYTF.

This chain uses TRBV24-1 with TRBJ2-7; D is possibly TRBD2 (5 bases). CDR3 length equals 13 residues. Between the trimmed V and J ends, which lost 9 bases and 4 bases, there was a span of 15 bases. Germline CDR1 KGHDR, CDR2 SFDVKD. CDR3 nucleotides: TGTGCCACCCAAGGACTCAGACTTTACGAGCAGTACGTC. Translation: CATQGLRLYEQYV.

This clone has a single count. This chain links TRBV15 with TRBJ2-7, with D tentatively TRBD1 (5 bases). CDR1 is LNHNV, CDR2 YYDKDF, per germline (reference sequence). CDR3 length: 14 residues. Deletions cut 5 bases from V and 6 bases from J, with 17 bases between. In DNA, the CDR3 is TGTGCCACCAGCTCCGGGCAGGGATTTGGCGAGCAGTACTTC. This gives the protein CATSSGQGFGEQYF.